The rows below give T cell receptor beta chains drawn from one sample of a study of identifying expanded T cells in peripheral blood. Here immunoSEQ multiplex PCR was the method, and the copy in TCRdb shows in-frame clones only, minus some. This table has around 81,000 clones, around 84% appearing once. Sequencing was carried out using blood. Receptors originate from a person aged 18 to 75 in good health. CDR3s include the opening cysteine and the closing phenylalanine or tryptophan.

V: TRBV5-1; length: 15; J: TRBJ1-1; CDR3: CASSLSNPTHTEAFF
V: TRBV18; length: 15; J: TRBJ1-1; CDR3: CASSPPGGTSTEAFF
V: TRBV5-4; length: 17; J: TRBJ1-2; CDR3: CASSSPNVGFSSDGYTF
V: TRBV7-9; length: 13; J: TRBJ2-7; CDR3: CASSWDMSYEQYF
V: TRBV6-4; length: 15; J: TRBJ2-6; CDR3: CASRQTGSGANVLTF
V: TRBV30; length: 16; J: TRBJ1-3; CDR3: CAWSPCFLCSGNTIYF
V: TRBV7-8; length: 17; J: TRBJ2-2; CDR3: CASSLALRSGPTGELFF
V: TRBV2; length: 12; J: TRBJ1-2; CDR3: CASRQTLYGYTF
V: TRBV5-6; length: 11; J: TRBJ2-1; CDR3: CASSGGNEQFF
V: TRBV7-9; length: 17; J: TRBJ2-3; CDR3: CASSLEFRGFGTDTQYF
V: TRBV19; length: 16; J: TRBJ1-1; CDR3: CASSALSQGASPEAFF
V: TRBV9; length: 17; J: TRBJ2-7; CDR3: CASSSSTGSSLSYEQYF
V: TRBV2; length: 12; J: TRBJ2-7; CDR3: CASSLDSYEQYF
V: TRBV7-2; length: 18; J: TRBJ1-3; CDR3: CASSLSAGGTLSGNTIYF
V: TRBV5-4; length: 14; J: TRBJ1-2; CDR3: CASSSAGWDYGYTF
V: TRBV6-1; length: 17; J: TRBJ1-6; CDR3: CASSEPGRGQELAPLHF
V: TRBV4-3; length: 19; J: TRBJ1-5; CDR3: CASSQNWVPGHRSNQPQHF
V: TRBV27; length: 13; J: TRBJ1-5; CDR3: CASRGLSAQPQHF